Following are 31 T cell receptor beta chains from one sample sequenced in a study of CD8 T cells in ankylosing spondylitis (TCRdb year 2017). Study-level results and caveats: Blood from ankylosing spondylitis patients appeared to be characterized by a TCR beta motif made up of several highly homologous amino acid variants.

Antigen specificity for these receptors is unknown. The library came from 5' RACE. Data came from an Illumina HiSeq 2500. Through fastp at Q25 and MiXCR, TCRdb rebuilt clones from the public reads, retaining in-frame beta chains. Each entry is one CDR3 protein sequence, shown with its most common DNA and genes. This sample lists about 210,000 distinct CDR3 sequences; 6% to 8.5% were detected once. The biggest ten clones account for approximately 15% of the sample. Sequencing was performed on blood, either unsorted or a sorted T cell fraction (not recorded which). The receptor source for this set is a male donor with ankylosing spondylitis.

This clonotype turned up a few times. The CDR3 reads CAIFQDIYGYTF. Here the CDR3 DNA reads TGTGCCATCTTTCAGGACATCTATGGCTACACCTTC. The chain is built from TRBV10-3 and TRBJ1-2; D is possibly TRBD1 (5 bases). CDR1 is ENHRY and CDR2 is SYGVKD in the germline V gene. The CDR3 has 12 residues. Trimming pared 8 bases from V and 4 bases from J, leaving 11 bases between.

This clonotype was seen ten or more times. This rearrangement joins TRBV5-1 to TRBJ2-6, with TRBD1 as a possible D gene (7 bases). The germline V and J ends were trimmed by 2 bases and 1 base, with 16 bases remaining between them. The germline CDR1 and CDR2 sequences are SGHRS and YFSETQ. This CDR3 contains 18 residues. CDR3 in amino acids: CASSFRDSGFSGANVLTF. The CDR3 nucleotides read TGCGCCAGCAGCTTCCGGGACAGCGGGTTTTCTGGGGCCAACGTCCTGACTTTC.

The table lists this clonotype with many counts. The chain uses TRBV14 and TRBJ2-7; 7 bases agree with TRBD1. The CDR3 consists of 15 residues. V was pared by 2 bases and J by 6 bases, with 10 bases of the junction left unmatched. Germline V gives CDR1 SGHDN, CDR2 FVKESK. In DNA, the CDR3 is TGTGCCAGCAGCCAAATACAGGGGAAATGGTCCGAGCAGTACTTC. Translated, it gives CASSQIQGKWSEQYF.

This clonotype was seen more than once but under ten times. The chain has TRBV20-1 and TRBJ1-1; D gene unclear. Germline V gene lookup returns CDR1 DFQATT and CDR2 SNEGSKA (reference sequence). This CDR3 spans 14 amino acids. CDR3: CIAPTKGELYEAFF. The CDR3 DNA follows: TGCATTGCCCCTACGAAGGGAGAATTATATGAAGCTTTCTTT.

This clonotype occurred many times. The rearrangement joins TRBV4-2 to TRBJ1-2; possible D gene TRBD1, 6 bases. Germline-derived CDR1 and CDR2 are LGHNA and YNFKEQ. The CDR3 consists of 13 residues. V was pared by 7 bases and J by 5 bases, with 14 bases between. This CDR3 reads CASNPGTPYGYTF. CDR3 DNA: TGTGCCAGCAACCCCGGGACACCATATGGCTACACCTTC.

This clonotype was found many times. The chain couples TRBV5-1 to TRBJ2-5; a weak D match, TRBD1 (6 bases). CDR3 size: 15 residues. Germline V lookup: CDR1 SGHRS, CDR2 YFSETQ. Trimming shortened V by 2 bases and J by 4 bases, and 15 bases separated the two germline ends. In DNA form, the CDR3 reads TGCGCCAGCAGCTTCAGACAGGACGAAATAGAGACCCAGTACTTC. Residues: CASSFRQDEIETQYF.

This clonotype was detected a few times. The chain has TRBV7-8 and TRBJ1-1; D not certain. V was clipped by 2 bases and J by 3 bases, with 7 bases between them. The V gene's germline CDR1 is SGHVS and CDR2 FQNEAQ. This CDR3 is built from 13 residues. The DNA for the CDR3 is TGTGCCAGCAGCTTATGGCGTGACACTGAAGCTTTCTTT. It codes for CASSLWRDTEAFF.

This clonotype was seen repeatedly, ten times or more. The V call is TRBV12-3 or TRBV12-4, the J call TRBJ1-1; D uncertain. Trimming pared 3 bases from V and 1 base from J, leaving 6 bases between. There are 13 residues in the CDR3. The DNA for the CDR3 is TGTGCCAGCAGTTTTCAGGAGAACACTGAAGCTTTCTTT. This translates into CASSFQENTEAFF.

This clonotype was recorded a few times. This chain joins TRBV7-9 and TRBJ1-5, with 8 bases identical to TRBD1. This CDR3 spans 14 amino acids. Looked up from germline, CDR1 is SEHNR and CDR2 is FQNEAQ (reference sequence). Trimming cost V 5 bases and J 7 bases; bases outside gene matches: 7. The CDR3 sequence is CASSDGQGVQPQHF. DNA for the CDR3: TGTGCCAGCAGCGACGGACAGGGAGTCCAGCCCCAGCATTTT.

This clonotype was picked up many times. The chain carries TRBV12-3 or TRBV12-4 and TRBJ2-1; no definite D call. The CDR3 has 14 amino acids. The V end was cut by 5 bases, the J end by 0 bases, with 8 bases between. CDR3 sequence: CASSALSSYNEQFF. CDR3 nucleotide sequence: TGTGCCAGCAGTGCTCTAAGCTCCTACAATGAGCAGTTCTTC.

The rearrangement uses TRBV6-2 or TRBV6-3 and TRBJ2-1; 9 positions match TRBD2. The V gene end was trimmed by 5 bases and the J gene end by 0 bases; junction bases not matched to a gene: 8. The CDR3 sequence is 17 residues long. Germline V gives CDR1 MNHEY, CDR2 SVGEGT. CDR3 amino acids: CASSPLGLAISYNEQFF. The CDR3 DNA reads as TGTGCCAGCAGTCCTCTCGGACTAGCGATCTCCTACAATGAGCAGTTCTTC.

The CDR3 spells CASRPTGSGETQYF. The CDR3 nucleotides read TGTGCCAGCAGACCGACAGGGTCGGGGGAGACCCAGTACTTC. The gene calls are TRBV25-1 and TRBJ2-5; 7 nucleotides match TRBD1. Per the germline V gene, CDR1 is MGHDK and CDR2 is SYGVNS. The CDR3 runs to 14 residues. The V and J ends lost 6 bases and 5 bases, in that order; junction bases with no gene match: 9.

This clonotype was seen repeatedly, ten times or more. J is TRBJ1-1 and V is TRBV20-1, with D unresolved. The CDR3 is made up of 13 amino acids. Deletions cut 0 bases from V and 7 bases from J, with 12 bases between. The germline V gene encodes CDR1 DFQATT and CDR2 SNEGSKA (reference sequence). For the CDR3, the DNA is TGCAGTGCTAGAGATAGAACCTGGGGTGAAGCTTTCTTT. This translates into CSARDRTWGEAFF.

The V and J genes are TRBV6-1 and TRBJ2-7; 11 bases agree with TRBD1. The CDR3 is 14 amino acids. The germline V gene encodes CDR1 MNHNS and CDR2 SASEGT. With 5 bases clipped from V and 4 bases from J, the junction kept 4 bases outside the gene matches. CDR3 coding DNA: TGTGCCAGCAGTCCGGGACAGGGGGTGTACGAGCAGTACTTC. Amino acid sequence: CASSPGQGVYEQYF.

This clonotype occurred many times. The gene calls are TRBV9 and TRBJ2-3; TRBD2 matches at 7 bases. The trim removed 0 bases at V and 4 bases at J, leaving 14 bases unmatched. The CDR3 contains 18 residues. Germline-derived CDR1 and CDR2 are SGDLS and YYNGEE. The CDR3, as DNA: TGTGCCAGCAGCGTAGTCCCTTCACGCGGGGGTCTACCAGATACGCAGTATTTT. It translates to CASSVVPSRGGLPDTQYF.

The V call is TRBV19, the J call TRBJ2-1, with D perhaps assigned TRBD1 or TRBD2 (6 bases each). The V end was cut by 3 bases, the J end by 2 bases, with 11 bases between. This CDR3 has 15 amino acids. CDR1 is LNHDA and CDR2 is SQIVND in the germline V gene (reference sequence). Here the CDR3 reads CASSINGGPYNEQFF. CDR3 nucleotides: TGTGCCAGTAGTATTAACGGGGGCCCCTACAATGAGCAGTTCTTC.

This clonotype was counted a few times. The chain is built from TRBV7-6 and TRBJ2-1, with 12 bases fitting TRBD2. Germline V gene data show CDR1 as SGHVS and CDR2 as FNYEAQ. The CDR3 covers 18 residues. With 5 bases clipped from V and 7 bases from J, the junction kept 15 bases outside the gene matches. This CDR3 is CASSPLTSGSAGANEQFF. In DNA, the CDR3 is TGTGCCAGCAGCCCCCTGACTAGCGGGAGTGCGGGTGCGAATGAGCAGTTCTTC.

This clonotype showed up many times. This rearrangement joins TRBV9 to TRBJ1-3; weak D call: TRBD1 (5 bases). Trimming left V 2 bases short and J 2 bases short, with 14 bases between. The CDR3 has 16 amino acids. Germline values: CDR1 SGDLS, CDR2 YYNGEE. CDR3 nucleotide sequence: TGTGCCAGCAGCGTTCTCCCTGGGACCCCTGGAAACACCATATATTTT. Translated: CASSVLPGTPGNTIYF.

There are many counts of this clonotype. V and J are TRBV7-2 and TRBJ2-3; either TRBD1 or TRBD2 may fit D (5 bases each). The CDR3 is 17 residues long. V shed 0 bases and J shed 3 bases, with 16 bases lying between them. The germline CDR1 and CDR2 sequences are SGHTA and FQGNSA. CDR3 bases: TGTGCCAGCAGCTTAGCTCCGGGACCCATCGGGACAGATACGCAGTATTTT. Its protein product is CASSLAPGPIGTDTQYF.

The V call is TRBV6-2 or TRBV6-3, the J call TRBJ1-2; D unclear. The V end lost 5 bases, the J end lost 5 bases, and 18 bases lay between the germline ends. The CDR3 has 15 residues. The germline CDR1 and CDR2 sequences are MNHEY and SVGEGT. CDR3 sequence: CASSPSRTASYGYTF. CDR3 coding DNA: TGTGCCAGCAGTCCGTCCCGGACGGCATCGTATGGCTACACCTTC.

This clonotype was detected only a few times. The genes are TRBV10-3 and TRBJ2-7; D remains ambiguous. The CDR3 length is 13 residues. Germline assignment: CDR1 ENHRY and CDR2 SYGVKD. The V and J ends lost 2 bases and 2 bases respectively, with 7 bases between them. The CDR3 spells CAISETVTYEQYF. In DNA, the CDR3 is TGTGCCATCAGTGAGACGGTAACCTACGAGCAGTACTTC.

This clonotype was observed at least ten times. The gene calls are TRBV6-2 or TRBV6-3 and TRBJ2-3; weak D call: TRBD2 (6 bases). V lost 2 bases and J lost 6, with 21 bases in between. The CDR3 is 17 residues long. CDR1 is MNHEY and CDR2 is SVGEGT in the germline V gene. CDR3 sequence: CASSYRKSVGGGDTQYF. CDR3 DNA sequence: TGTGCCAGCAGTTACCGCAAATCAGTGGGAGGTGGGGATACGCAGTATTTT.

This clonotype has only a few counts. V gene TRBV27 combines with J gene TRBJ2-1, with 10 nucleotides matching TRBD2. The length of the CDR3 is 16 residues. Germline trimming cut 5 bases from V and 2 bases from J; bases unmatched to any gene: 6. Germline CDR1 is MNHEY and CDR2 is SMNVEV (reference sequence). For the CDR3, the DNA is TGTGCCAGCAGTCCCTTGAGCGGGAGGGCCTACAATGAGCAGTTCTTC. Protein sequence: CASSPLSGRAYNEQFF.

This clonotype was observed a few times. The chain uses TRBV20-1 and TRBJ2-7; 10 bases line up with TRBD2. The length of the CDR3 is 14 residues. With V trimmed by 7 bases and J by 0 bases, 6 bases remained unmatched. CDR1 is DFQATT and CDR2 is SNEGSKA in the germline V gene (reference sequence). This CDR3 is CSGRGLAFSYEQYF. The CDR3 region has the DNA TGCAGTGGTCGGGGACTAGCGTTCTCCTACGAGCAGTACTTC.

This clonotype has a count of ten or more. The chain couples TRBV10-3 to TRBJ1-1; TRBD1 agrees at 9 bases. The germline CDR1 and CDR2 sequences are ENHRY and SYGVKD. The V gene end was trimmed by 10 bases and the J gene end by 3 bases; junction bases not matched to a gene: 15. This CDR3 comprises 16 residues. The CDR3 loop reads CATIPGQGRDDTEAFF. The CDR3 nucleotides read TGTGCCACCATCCCCGGACAGGGGAGGGATGACACTGAAGCTTTCTTT.

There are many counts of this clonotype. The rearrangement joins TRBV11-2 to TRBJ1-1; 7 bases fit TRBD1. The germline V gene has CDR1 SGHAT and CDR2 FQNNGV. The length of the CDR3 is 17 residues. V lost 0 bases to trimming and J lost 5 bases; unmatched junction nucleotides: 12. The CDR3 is CASSLDYRVTGPTEAFF. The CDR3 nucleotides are TGTGCCAGCAGCTTAGATTATCGGGTGACAGGGCCAACTGAAGCTTTCTTT.

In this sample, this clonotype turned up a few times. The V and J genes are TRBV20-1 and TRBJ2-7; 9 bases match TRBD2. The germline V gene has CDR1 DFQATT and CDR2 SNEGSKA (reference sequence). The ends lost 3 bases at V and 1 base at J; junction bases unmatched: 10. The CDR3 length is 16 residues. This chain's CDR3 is CSARRLAGVSSYEQYF. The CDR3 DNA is TGCAGTGCTAGGAGGTTAGCGGGGGTGAGTTCCTACGAGCAGTACTTC.

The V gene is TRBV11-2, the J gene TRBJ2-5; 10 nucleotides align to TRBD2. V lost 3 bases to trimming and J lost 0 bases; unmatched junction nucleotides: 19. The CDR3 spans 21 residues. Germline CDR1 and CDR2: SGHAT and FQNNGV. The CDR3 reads CASSLKVQGGLAEEYQETQYF. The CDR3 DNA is TGTGCCAGCAGCTTGAAGGTCCAAGGTGGACTAGCGGAAGAATACCAAGAGACCCAGTACTTC.

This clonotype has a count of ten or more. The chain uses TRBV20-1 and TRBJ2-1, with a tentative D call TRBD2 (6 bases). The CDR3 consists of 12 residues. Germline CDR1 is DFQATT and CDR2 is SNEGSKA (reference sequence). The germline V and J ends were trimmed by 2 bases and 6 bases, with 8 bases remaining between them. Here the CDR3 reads CSARKLANEQFF. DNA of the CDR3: TGCAGTGCTAGAAAACTAGCCAATGAGCAGTTCTTC.

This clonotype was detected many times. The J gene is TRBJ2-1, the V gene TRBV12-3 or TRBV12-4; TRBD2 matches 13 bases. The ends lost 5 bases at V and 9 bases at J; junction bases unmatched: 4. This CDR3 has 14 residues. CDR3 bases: TGTGCCAGCAGTACTAGCGGGAGGGCCATTGAGCAGTTCTTC. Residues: CASSTSGRAIEQFF.

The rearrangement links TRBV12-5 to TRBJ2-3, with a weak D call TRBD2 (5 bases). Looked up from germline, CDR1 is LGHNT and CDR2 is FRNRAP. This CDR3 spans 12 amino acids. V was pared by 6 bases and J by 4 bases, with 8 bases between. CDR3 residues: CASGRDPDTQYF. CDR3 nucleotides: TGTGCTAGTGGGAGGGATCCAGATACGCAGTATTTT.